A single sample gave rise to the 25 T cell receptor beta chains below, sequenced in a study of siplizumab effects on memory and regulatory T cells. Using immunoSEQ multiplex PCR, the repertoire was profiled, and TCRdb retains in-frame clones only, with some absent. The sample has over 60,000 clones, less than 95% seen once. Material for sequencing was CD8+ T cells sorted from blood. Receptors originate from a human donor in good health.

The chain carries TRBV9 and TRBJ2-3; TRBD2 agrees at 7 bases. V was pared by 0 bases and J by 5 bases, with 9 bases of the junction left unmatched. This CDR3 comprises 16 residues. Germline V gives CDR1 SGDLS, CDR2 YYNGEE. This CDR3 is CASSVGGGGPGDTQYF. CDR3 nucleotides: TGTGCCAGCAGCGTAGGTGGCGGGGGACCCGGAGATACGCAGTATTTT.

The DNA of the CDR3 is TGTGCCAGCAGCTTAGGAGCGGGGGGGAGGTTCAATGAGCAGTTCTTC. As protein: CASSLGAGGRFNEQFF. The V call is TRBV11-2, the J call TRBJ2-1, with TRBD2 identical over 10 bases. Germline loops: CDR1 SGHAT, CDR2 FQNNGV. V shed 1 base, J shed 6 bases, and the junction held 6 bases outside the gene matches. This CDR3 region has 16 residues.

The chain combines TRBV7-9 with TRBJ2-7; D gene ambiguous. V gave up 2 bases and J gave up 3 bases, with 2 bases separating them. Germline CDR1 is SEHNR and CDR2 is FQNEAQ (reference sequence). There are 11 residues in the CDR3. The CDR3 coding sequence is TGTGCCAGCAGCTTAATCTACGAGCAGTACTTC. Protein product: CASSLIYEQYF. The entire variable domain, with the rest obtained from reference TRBV7-9 and TRBJ2-7, is as follows: DTGVSQNPRHKITKRGQNVTFRCDPISEHNRLYWYRQTLGQGPEFLTYFQNEAQLEKSRLLSDRFSAERPKGSFSTLEIQRTEQGDSAMYLCASSLIYEQYFGPGTRLTVT.

V gene TRBV4-1 combines with J gene TRBJ2-2, with 7 bases fitting TRBD2. Losses at the gene ends were 6 bases for V and 0 bases for J; bases not matched to a gene: 7. Germline V gene data show CDR1 as MGHRA and CDR2 as YSYEKL. The CDR3 spans 16 residues. Here the CDR3 reads CASSLGRDPNTGELFF. CDR3 nucleotides: TGCGCCAGCAGTCTAGGGAGGGATCCGAACACCGGGGAGCTGTTTTTT.

The rearrangement uses TRBV7-6 and TRBJ1-1, with TRBD1 matching 9 bases. J lost 2 bases, V lost 4 bases, and 5 bases had no gene match. The CDR3 consists of 15 residues. Looked up from germline, CDR1 is SGHVS and CDR2 is FNYEAQ. In DNA, the CDR3 is TGTGCCAGCAGCTCATTGGGACAGGGAAACACTGAAGCTTTCTTT. Translated: CASSSLGQGNTEAFF.

This chain links TRBV29-1 with TRBJ1-1; D not resolved. Germline V lookup: CDR1 SQVTM, CDR2 ANQGSEA. The V end was cut by 5 bases, the J end by 0 bases, with 4 bases between. CDR3 size: 11 residues. CDR3 coding DNA: TGCAGCGTTAACGTGAACACTGAAGCTTTCTTT. This gives the protein CSVNVNTEAFF.

This chain uses TRBV19 with TRBJ1-5, with D unclear. The CDR3 is 16 residues long. The V gene's germline CDR1 is LNHDA and CDR2 SQIVND (reference sequence). The germline V and J ends were trimmed by 5 bases and 2 bases, with 16 bases remaining between them. The CDR3 DNA is TGTGCCAGTAGTCTTAGAGACCCTTTTGGCAATCAGCCCCAGCATTTT. It encodes CASSLRDPFGNQPQHF.

The rearrangement joins TRBV6-1 to TRBJ2-7, with TRBD2 identical over 9 bases. This CDR3 contains 15 residues. Per the germline V gene, CDR1 is MNHNS and CDR2 is SASEGT. J gave up 2 bases and V 1 base, and 3 bases lay outside the gene matches. CDR3 coding DNA: TGTGCCAGCAGTGAAGTGGCTAGCGGGGCCTACGAGCAGTACTTC. Its protein is CASSEVASGAYEQYF.

As concerns this clone: The junction shows a germline mismatch at one end, possibly a read error. The V call is TRBV7-7, the J call TRBJ2-2; D is ambiguous. Per the germline V gene, CDR1 is SSHAT and CDR2 is FNYEAQ (reference sequence). This CDR3 is 13 amino acids long. CDR3 region: CASSYSVSGELFF. The CDR3 DNA reads TGTGCTAGCAGCTACTCTGTTTCCGGGGAGCTGTTTTTT.

The chain is built from TRBV5-4 and TRBJ2-7; D call uncertain. Trimming pared 0 bases from V and 5 bases from J, leaving 3 bases between. Germline V gives CDR1 SGHNT, CDR2 YYREEE (reference sequence). CDR3 length: 11 residues. CDR3 sequence: CASSLVDEQYF. In nucleotides, the CDR3 is TGTGCCAGCAGCTTGGTCGACGAGCAGTACTTC.

This chain joins TRBV25-1 and TRBJ2-7; possible D gene TRBD2, 6 bases. Germline values: CDR1 MGHDK, CDR2 SYGVNS. V was trimmed by 11 bases and J by 2 bases, leaving 19 bases between them. The CDR3 is 14 amino acids. In DNA form, the CDR3 reads TGTGCCGGCTGTGCCGGGACTGACACCTACGAGCAGTACTTC. As protein: CAGCAGTDTYEQYF.

This clone was seen just once. The chain couples TRBV6-5 to TRBJ2-7; D remains unclear. CDR3 size: 11 residues. V was clipped by 3 bases and J by 4 bases, with 4 bases between them. Per germline, CDR1 MNHEY and CDR2 SVGAGI. This CDR3 is CASSYNYEQYF. The CDR3 coding sequence is TGTGCCAGCAGTTATAATTACGAGCAGTACTTC.

The rearrangement joins TRBV25-1 to TRBJ1-1; D is possibly TRBD1 (5 bases). Germline V gives CDR1 MGHDK, CDR2 SYGVNS. CDR3 length: 12 residues. V was trimmed by 3 bases and J by 7 bases, leaving 9 bases between them. This chain's CDR3 is CASSDRDDEAFF. CDR3 coding DNA: TGTGCCAGCAGTGACAGGGATGATGAAGCTTTCTTT.

The rearrangement joins TRBV4-1 to TRBJ2-2; 7 nucleotides agree with TRBD2. The CDR3 extends over 17 amino acids. Germline-derived CDR1 and CDR2 are MGHRA and YSYEKL. J gave up 7 bases and V 4 bases, and 15 bases lay outside the gene matches. CDR3: CASSRNEGRGTVGELFF. CDR3 in DNA: TGCGCCAGCAGCCGGAACGAAGGGCGGGGGACGGTCGGGGAGCTGTTTTTT.

The rearrangement joins TRBV5-6 to TRBJ1-1; TRBD1 aligns across 9 bases. Germline-derived CDR1 and CDR2 are SGHDT and YYEEEE. V shed 0 bases, J shed 7 bases, and the junction held 10 bases outside the gene matches. This CDR3 has 16 residues. For the CDR3, the DNA is TGTGCCAGCAGCTTGGCCGGCGGACAGGGGTATAATGAAGCTTTCTTT. This gives the protein CASSLAGGQGYNEAFF.

The rearrangement uses TRBV10-3 and TRBJ2-7; no reliable D call. From germline, CDR1 is ENHRY and CDR2 SYGVKD. V was pared by 5 bases and J by 5 bases, with 13 bases between. The CDR3 is made up of 13 amino acids. The chain's CDR3 is CAISQTGSDEQYF. Here the CDR3 DNA reads TGTGCCATCAGTCAAACTGGCTCGGACGAGCAGTACTTC.

CDR3 sequence: CASSTGQGLKYEQFF. The CDR3 coding sequence is TGTGCCAGCAGCACGGGACAGGGGCTGAAGTATGAGCAGTTCTTC. This chain connects TRBV27 to TRBJ2-1; 10 bases are a match to TRBD1. The CDR3 contains 15 residues. Trimming cost V 6 bases and J 8 bases; bases outside gene matches: 10. Germline V lookup: CDR1 MNHEY, CDR2 SMNVEV (reference sequence).

The rearrangement links TRBV10-2 to TRBJ2-1; D gene unclear. CDR1 WSHSY and CDR2 SAAADI come from the germline V gene. This CDR3 is built from 13 residues. V was shortened by 2 bases and J by 5 bases, with 7 bases between the two germline ends. CDR3 in DNA: TGCGCCAGCAGTGAGGGCCTGCACAATGAGCAGTTCTTC. Protein sequence: CASSEGLHNEQFF.

In this sample, this clone turned up a few times. The V and J genes are TRBV7-9 and TRBJ2-2; no firm D call. V was trimmed by 5 bases and J by 6 bases, leaving 16 bases between them. CDR1 and CDR2 (germline): SEHNR, FQNEAQ (reference sequence). The CDR3 loop spans 15 amino acids. In DNA, the CDR3 is TGTGCCAGCAGCGCAGGAATTATATCCCCCGGGGAGCTGTTTTTT. Its protein product is CASSAGIISPGELFF. The full variable domain, rest sourced from reference TRBV7-9 and TRBJ2-2, is DTGVSQNPRHKITKRGQNVTFRCDPISEHNRLYWYRQTLGQGPEFLTYFQNEAQLEKSRLLSDRFSAERPKGSFSTLEIQRTEQGDSAMYLCASSAGIISPGELFFGEGSRLTVL.

This clone was seen just once. This chain links TRBV11-2 with TRBJ1-1, with D perhaps matching TRBD1 (6 bases). Trimming left V 4 bases short and J 5 bases short, with 17 bases between. The CDR3 runs to 15 residues. Per the germline V gene, CDR1 is SGHAT and CDR2 is FQNNGV. The CDR3 reads CASSSVDSVGTEAFF. CDR3 DNA sequence: TGTGCCAGCAGCTCCGTGGACAGCGTCGGGACTGAAGCTTTCTTT.

The chain links TRBV27 to TRBJ2-1; D remains ambiguous. The CDR3 length is 14 residues. The ends were cut back, 2 bases at V and 5 bases at J, with 10 bases in the middle. Germline V gene data show CDR1 as MNHEY and CDR2 as SMNVEV (reference sequence). The chain's CDR3 is CASSLGQVNNEQFF. The CDR3 nucleotides read TGTGCCAGCAGTTTAGGGCAGGTGAACAATGAGCAGTTCTTC.

This chain joins TRBV7-9 and TRBJ2-2; perhaps TRBD2 as D (6 bases). The CDR3 sequence is 15 residues long. Germline V CDR1 and CDR2: SEHNR, FQNEAQ (reference sequence). V lost 5 bases, J lost 3 bases, and 13 bases lay in between. The CDR3 sequence: CASSQAGTYTGELFF. CDR3 nucleotides: TGTGCCAGCAGCCAGGCGGGAACCTACACCGGGGAGCTGTTTTTT.

V gene TRBV11-2 combines with J gene TRBJ2-7; D might be TRBD1 (6 bases). Deletions cut 4 bases from V and 6 bases from J, with 10 bases between. The CDR3 sequence is 12 residues long. The germline V gene has CDR1 SGHAT and CDR2 FQNNGV. The CDR3 DNA is TGTGCCAGCAGCTCGACGGACAGCGAGCAGTACTTC. Protein: CASSSTDSEQYF.

The CDR3 loop reads CASSPGRGDYGYTF. The CDR3 DNA reads as TGTGCCAGCAGCCCCGGACGGGGGGACTATGGCTACACCTTC. The chain couples TRBV7-9 to TRBJ1-2; D might be TRBD1 (5 bases). The V end was cut by 5 bases, the J end by 3 bases, with 13 bases between. Germline V gene sequence: CDR1 SEHNR, CDR2 FQNEAQ (reference sequence). CDR3 size: 14 residues. Filled out from reference TRBV7-9 and TRBJ1-2, the complete variable domain reads DTGVSQNPRHKITKRGQNVTFRCDPISEHNRLYWYRQTLGQGPEFLTYFQNEAQLEKSRLLSDRFSAERPKGSFSTLEIQRTEQGDSAMYLCASSPGRGDYGYTFGSGTRLTVV.

The chain has TRBV4-1 and TRBJ1-2; TRBD1 agrees at 8 bases. The CDR3 loop spans 15 amino acids. With V trimmed by 2 bases and J by 7 bases, 9 bases remained unmatched. The V gene's germline CDR1 is MGHRA and CDR2 YSYEKL. For the CDR3, the DNA is TGCGCCAGCAGCCAACAGGAACAGGGGGAAGTTGGCTACACCTTC. It translates to CASSQQEQGEVGYTF.